The 25 T cell receptor beta chains below were found in one sample sequenced in a study of CD8 T cells in ankylosing spondylitis. Each CDR3 protein is one row after TCRdb ran MiXCR on the 5' RACE reads. The profile shows 250,000 to 350,000 distinct CDR3 sequences, less than 25% of them singletons. Sequencing was performed on blood, either unsorted or a sorted T cell fraction (not recorded which). The origin of the receptors is a female donor with ankylosing spondylitis or in good health (not recorded which).

This clonotype was seen at least ten times. This chain joins TRBV2 and TRBJ1-1; D unclear. CDR3 length equals 13 residues. The germline CDR1 and CDR2 sequences are SNHLY and FYNNEI. Trimming stripped 7 bases from V and 1 base from J, with 10 bases between. Here the CDR3 DNA reads TGTGCCAGCAACCTAGACACGAACACTGAAGCTTTCTTT. It yields the protein CASNLDTNTEAFF.

This clonotype was seen only a few times. This chain connects TRBV5-1 to TRBJ2-6; 12 bases align to TRBD1. Germline CDR1 and CDR2: SGHRS and YFSETQ. Trimming at V came to 4 bases and at J to 2 bases, leaving 7 bases not matched to a gene. This CDR3 region has 18 residues. The CDR3 spells CASSLRDRGLAGANVLTF. DNA for the CDR3: TGCGCCAGCAGCCTCCGGGACAGGGGGCTTGCTGGGGCCAACGTCCTGACTTTC.

In its sample, this clonotype was seen a few times. The chain combines TRBV2 with TRBJ1-1; the match to TRBD1 covers 7 bases. The V segment lost 7 bases and the J segment 5 bases; nucleotides outside the gene matches: 13. The germline gives CDR1 SNHLY, CDR2 FYNNEI. The CDR3 runs 15 residues. CDR3 protein: CASMGPRGPPTEAFF. For the CDR3, the DNA is TGTGCCAGCATGGGGCCGAGGGGGCCTCCAACTGAAGCTTTCTTT.

This rearrangement joins TRBV20-1 to TRBJ1-2; D may be TRBD1 (5 bases). Germline assignment: CDR1 DFQATT and CDR2 SNEGSKA (reference sequence). V was trimmed by 1 base and J by 4 bases, leaving 13 bases between them. The CDR3 contains 14 residues. The CDR3 DNA is TGCAGTGCTAGAGGGGGGGGAGTGCTCTATGGCTACACCTTC. It encodes CSARGGGVLYGYTF.

The rearrangement joins TRBV19 to TRBJ1-1, with D tentatively TRBD1 (6 bases). Germline V CDR1 and CDR2: LNHDA, SQIVND (reference sequence). Trimming removed 1 base at V and 10 bases at J, with 19 bases between. The CDR3 runs to 15 residues. CDR3 nucleotides: TGTGCCAGTAGTATAGCTGGGCAGGGGACCTCCGGAGCTTTCTTT. It is translated as CASSIAGQGTSGAFF.

This clonotype was seen a handful of times. The V gene is TRBV30, the J gene TRBJ1-5; no clear D. CDR1 and CDR2 (germline): GTSNPN, SVGIG (reference sequence). V dropped 2 bases and J dropped 3 bases, with 8 bases sitting between them. There are 13 residues in the CDR3. CDR3 loop: CAWSQGFNQPQHF. In nucleotides, the CDR3 is TGTGCCTGGAGTCAAGGTTTCAATCAGCCCCAGCATTTT.

Only a few counts were recorded for this clonotype. V and J are TRBV20-1 and TRBJ2-7; D is unclear. Trimming took 7 bases from V and 4 from J, leaving 11 bases between them. Germline CDR1 is DFQATT and CDR2 is SNEGSKA (reference sequence). This CDR3 spans 11 amino acids. The CDR3 protein is CSVAIQYEQYF. In DNA, the CDR3 is TGCAGTGTCGCGATTCAGTACGAGCAGTACTTC.

A note on this clonotype: A much larger clone is a single base away; this may be a read error. The chain employs TRBV20-1 and TRBJ2-3; maybe TRBD2 (6 bases). Germline values: CDR1 DFQATT, CDR2 SNEGSKA (reference sequence). Trimming took off 7 bases at V and 3 bases at J, with 17 bases between the two ends. This CDR3 is 14 amino acids long. CDR3 sequence (DNA): TGCAGTGTCACCCTGGGCCGGGGGACAGATACGCAGTATTTT. Translated, it gives CSVTLGRGTDTQYF.

The chain couples TRBV20-1 to TRBJ2-3; 12 nucleotides align to TRBD2. Germline assignment: CDR1 DFQATT and CDR2 SNEGSKA (reference sequence). V lost 5 bases and J lost 6; bases outside the gene matches: 12. The length of the CDR3 is 16 residues. CDR3 region: CSAEQRTSGTTDTQYF. The CDR3 DNA reads TGCAGTGCTGAGCAAAGGACTAGCGGGACCACCGATACGCAGTATTTT.

In its sample, this clonotype was seen a few times. J is TRBJ2-1 and V is TRBV12-3 or TRBV12-4; the D is unclear. The V and J ends lost 2 bases and 2 bases respectively, with 13 bases between them. This CDR3 comprises 16 residues. In DNA, the CDR3 is TGTGCCAGCAGTTTAAGCAGCTCTTCGGCCTACAATGAGCAGTTCTTC. It specifies CASSLSSSSAYNEQFF.

This chain links TRBV14 with TRBJ2-2; a weak D match, TRBD1 (5 bases). Germline assignment: CDR1 SGHDN and CDR2 FVKESK. V lost 0 bases and J 9 bases, leaving 11 bases between the germline ends. The CDR3 loop spans 14 amino acids. CDR3 nucleotide sequence: TGTGCCAGCAGCCAAGATCCAAGGGGCCGGGAGCTGTTTTTT. Amino acid sequence: CASSQDPRGRELFF.

The rearrangement uses TRBV11-2 and TRBJ1-1, with unresolved D. CDR1 and CDR2 from the germline V gene are SGHAT and FQNNGV. Between the trimmed V and J ends, which lost 1 base and 8 bases, there was a span of 5 bases. The CDR3 spans 11 residues. In nucleotides, the CDR3 is TGTGCCAGCAGCTTAGTCTTCGAAGCTTTCTTT. Amino acids: CASSLVFEAFF.

In its sample, this clonotype was seen a few times. V usage is TRBV4-3 and J usage is TRBJ2-7; D call uncertain. CDR3 length equals 14 residues. V dropped 3 bases and J dropped 3 bases, with 12 bases sitting between them. CDR1 LGHNA and CDR2 YSLEER come from the germline V gene. The CDR3 sequence: CASSQSLGGYEQYF. CDR3 nucleotide sequence: TGCGCCAGCAGCCAGTCCCTCGGTGGCTACGAGCAGTACTTC.

This clonotype has just a few counts. The chain couples TRBV4-2 to TRBJ2-1, with a weak D call TRBD2 (6 bases). This CDR3 comprises 15 residues. The germline V gene has CDR1 LGHNA and CDR2 YNFKEQ. V lost 1 base, J lost 5 bases, and 12 bases lay in between. CDR3 in DNA: TGTGCCAGCAGCCAAGGCGGGACGGCCCACAATGAGCAGTTCTTC. Amino acids: CASSQGGTAHNEQFF.

This clonotype was recorded many times. The V gene is TRBV12-3 or TRBV12-4, the J gene TRBJ1-2, with 9 bases matching TRBD1. The CDR3 extends over 13 amino acids. V was pared by 3 bases and J by 5 bases, with 1 base of the junction left unmatched. The CDR3 DNA sequence: TGTGCCAGCAGTTTGGGGACAGGGTATGGCTACACCTTC. It is translated as CASSLGTGYGYTF.

The chain has TRBV15 and TRBJ2-2; 10 positions match TRBD2. Looked up from germline, CDR1 is LNHNV and CDR2 is YYDKDF (reference sequence). The CDR3 has 17 residues. V lost 0 bases and J lost 7; bases outside the gene matches: 8. The DNA of the CDR3 is TGTGCCACCAGCAGAGAAACTAGCGGGGCCCTCGGCGGGGAGCTGTTTTTT. Its translation: CATSRETSGALGGELFF.

The chain uses TRBV5-4 and TRBJ1-2, with TRBD1 matching 7 bases. The CDR3 length is 15 residues. V was clipped by 3 bases and J by 2 bases; unmatched bases: 7. CDR1 and CDR2 (germline): SGHNT, YYREEE (reference sequence). The CDR3 is CASSWGTVANYGYTF. The CDR3 nucleotides are TGTGCCAGCAGCTGGGGGACAGTCGCCAACTATGGCTACACCTTC.

The CDR3 bases are TGTGCCAGCAGTTCCTGGGGGCGCAATCAGCCCCAGCATTTT. Protein sequence: CASSSWGRNQPQHF. The rearrangement joins TRBV12-3 or TRBV12-4 to TRBJ1-5; tentative D call: TRBD1 (6 bases). V lost 4 bases and J lost 2, with 9 bases in between. The CDR3 has 14 amino acids.

V usage is TRBV29-1 and J usage is TRBJ2-7, with D tentatively TRBD2 (5 bases). The CDR3 runs 12 residues. Trimming removed 4 bases from V and 5 bases from J, with 12 bases in between. Germline values: CDR1 SQVTM, CDR2 ANQGSEA. The CDR3 region is CSVVGGSHEQYF. The CDR3 DNA reads TGCAGCGTTGTAGGTGGGAGTCACGAGCAGTACTTC.

This clonotype was counted between two and nine times. This chain uses TRBV6-5 with TRBJ1-5; no definite D call. CDR1 is MNHEY and CDR2 is SVGAGI in the germline V gene. V shed 5 bases and J shed 0 bases, with 8 bases lying between them. CDR3 length: 14 residues. CDR3 sequence (DNA): TGTGCCAGCAGTACTTCTTATAGCAATCAGCCCCAGCATTTT. Its protein product is CASSTSYSNQPQHF.

This clonotype was detected ten times or more. The chain employs TRBV10-1 and TRBJ2-5, with TRBD2 matching over 9 bases. V was clipped by 5 bases and J by 1 base; unmatched bases: 5. The V gene's germline CDR1 is WNHNN and CDR2 SYGVQD (reference sequence). This CDR3 is 15 amino acids long. In DNA form, the CDR3 reads TGCGCCAGCAGTTCTCAGACTAGCGGCCAAGAGACCCAGTACTTC. This sequence encodes CASSSQTSGQETQYF.

This clonotype was detected only a few times. The V call is TRBV6-1, the J call TRBJ1-2; perhaps TRBD1 as D (5 bases). The germline V gene has CDR1 MNHNS and CDR2 SASEGT. The CDR3 length is 12 residues. V was shortened by 6 bases and J by 4 bases, with 9 bases between the two germline ends. CDR3 sequence reads: CASSDSGYGYTF. CDR3 in DNA: TGTGCCAGCAGCGACAGTGGCTATGGCTACACCTTC.

In this sample, this clonotype turned up many times. The genes are TRBV20-1 and TRBJ2-7; D gene unclear. This CDR3 is 11 amino acids long. With 5 bases removed from V and 3 bases from J, the gap between germline ends came to 8 bases. Germline V lookup: CDR1 DFQATT, CDR2 SNEGSKA (reference sequence). CDR3 sequence: CSAWKSYEQYF. For the CDR3, the DNA is TGCAGTGCTTGGAAGAGCTACGAGCAGTACTTC.

This clonotype came up once. V is TRBV19 and J is TRBJ2-1; a possible D gene is TRBD2 (5 bases). Trimming cost V 0 bases and J 2 bases, with 23 bases left between them. Germline CDR1 reads LNHDA; CDR2 reads SQIVND (reference sequence). This CDR3 has 20 residues. The CDR3, as DNA: TGTGCCAGTAGTATAGATCTCCACGTACGGCGGGCGCTCACCTACAATGAGCAGTTCTTC. It specifies CASSIDLHVRRALTYNEQFF. The full variable domain, in which reference TRBV19 and TRBJ2-1 provide the parts outside the CDR3, is DGGITQSPKYLFRKEGQNVTLSCEQNLNHDAMYWYRQDPGQGLRLIYYSQIVNDFQKGDIAEGYSVSREKKESFPLTVTSAQKNPTAFYLCASSIDLHVRRALTYNEQFFGPGTRLTVL.

This chain joins TRBV21-1 and TRBJ2-4; the DNA was not used to check the table's D call, TRBD1. TRBV21-1 is termed a pseudogene. The CDR3 loop spans 17 amino acids. The CDR3 nucleotides are TGTGCCAGCAGCAATGGGGGAGGGGGCAAAGCCAAAAACATTCAGTACTTC. Residues: CASSNGGGGKAKNIQYF.